The next 15 T cell receptor beta chains were all read from a single sample in a study of blood T cells in healthy people across ages (dated by TCRdb to between 2014 and 2017). The library was made by 5' RACE. The instrument was an Illumina HiSeq 2500. A second PCR of roughly 7 to 12 cycles was run with a J-beta primer mix and a sample-barcoded 5' primer. Through fastp at Q25 and MiXCR, TCRdb rebuilt clones from the public reads, retaining in-frame beta chains. When rows share a CDR3 protein, they turn into one entry using the most common DNA and genes. For this sample there are about 560,000 distinct CDR3 sequences; about 26% appear just once. Of the sample, 3% to 4% falls within the top ten clones. These data also formed part of another study, on T cells of mothers and their children.

The specimen was blood. These receptor sequences come from a boy between 2 and 10 years old in good health.

The chain joins TRBV2 to TRBJ2-3; unclear D gene. The end of the DNA fits TRBJ1-5 better, so the J call may be wrong. Germline V gene sequence: CDR1 SNHLY, CDR2 FYNNEI. The CDR3 has 13 residues. This CDR3 reads CASSEARLDTQHF. The CDR3 nucleotides read TGTGCCAGCAGTGAAGCTAGGTTGGATACGCAGCATTTT.

Regarding this clonotype: This may be a read error: a much more frequent sequence differs by one nucleotide. This chain joins TRBV27 and TRBJ1-2; TRBD1 matches at 8 bases. V shed 3 bases and J 4 bases; nucleotides not matched to a gene: 1. The CDR3 sequence is 13 residues long. CDR1 and CDR2 from the germline V gene are MNHEY and SMNVEV (reference sequence). In DNA, the CDR3 is TGTGCCAGCAGTTTCGACAGGGGCTATGGCTACACCTTC. This sequence encodes CASSFDRGYGYTF.

The chain uses TRBV3-1 and TRBJ2-5, with D perhaps matching TRBD2 (6 bases). Germline V gives CDR1 LGHDT, CDR2 YNNKEL (reference sequence). CDR3 length: 14 amino acids. The V end was cut by 0 bases, the J end by 6 bases, with 11 bases between. As DNA, the CDR3 is TGTGCCAGCAGCCAAGATCTCGGGGGTCAGACCCAGTACTTC. Translation gives CASSQDLGGQTQYF.

The chain recombines TRBV29-1 with TRBJ2-3, with a possible D match to TRBD1 (5 bases). The V gene lost 4 bases and the J gene lost 1 base, with 15 bases spanning the gap. Germline V gene data show CDR1 as SQVTM and CDR2 as ANQGSEA. The CDR3 spans 15 residues. The CDR3 reads CSVAPPQGGTDTQYF. CDR3 DNA: TGCAGCGTTGCCCCACCCCAGGGCGGCACAGATACGCAGTATTTT.

J is TRBJ2-1 and V is TRBV20-1, with 10 positions matching TRBD2. Germline CDR1 reads DFQATT; CDR2 reads SNEGSKA (reference sequence). The CDR3 is made up of 14 amino acids. The J segment lost 3 bases and the V segment lost 6 bases, leaving 5 bases of the junction unmatched. The CDR3 region is CSAPSGGLYNEQFF. The CDR3 DNA reads TGCAGTGCCCCTAGCGGGGGCCTCTACAATGAGCAGTTCTTC.

This sequence joins TRBV28 and TRBJ2-3; 9 bases agree with TRBD2. This CDR3 is 16 amino acids long. The V and J ends lost 3 bases and 7 bases, in that order; junction bases with no gene match: 11. Germline V CDR1 and CDR2: MDHEN, SYDVKM. The CDR3 region has the DNA TGTGCCAGCAGTTTGGGGCTAGCGGGATTAACAAATACGCAGTATTTT. Its translation: CASSLGLAGLTNTQYF.

This clonotype showed up just once. J is TRBJ2-6 and V is TRBV20-1; the D is unclear. CDR1 is DFQATT and CDR2 is SNEGSKA in the germline V gene (reference sequence). V lost 1 base and J 0 bases, leaving 7 bases between the germline ends. This CDR3 has 15 amino acids. The CDR3 bases are TGCAGTGCTAGAGTGGTCAACTCTGGGGCCAACGTCCTGACTTTC. Translation gives CSARVVNSGANVLTF.

This clonotype was observed a single time. The chain joins TRBV11-2 to TRBJ1-3; 8 positions match TRBD1. Losses at the gene ends were 5 bases for V and 6 bases for J; bases not matched to a gene: 6. This CDR3 has 14 amino acids. Germline CDR1 SGHAT, CDR2 FQNNGV. CDR3 coding DNA: TGTGCCAGCAGCCCCCGGACAGGGCAAAACACCATATATTTT. This gives the protein CASSPRTGQNTIYF.

The gene calls are TRBV6-2 or TRBV6-3 and TRBJ2-7; D not certain. This CDR3 has 15 residues. V was shortened by 0 bases and J by 2 bases, with 11 bases between the two germline ends. Germline V gene data show CDR1 as MNHEY and CDR2 as SVGEGT. This CDR3 is CASSYSALVTYEQYF. The CDR3 DNA follows: TGTGCCAGCAGTTACTCAGCTCTAGTGACCTACGAGCAGTACTTC.

This clonotype was observed a handful of times. The V gene is TRBV12-5, the J gene TRBJ1-6; D unresolved. The V and J ends lost 0 bases and 2 bases respectively, with 17 bases between them. Per germline, CDR1 LGHNT and CDR2 FRNRAP. CDR3 length equals 19 residues. In DNA form, the CDR3 reads TGTGCTAGTGGTTTGGTAGGCGGCCGTATGGGCGCCTATAATTCACCCCTCCACTTT. Its translation: CASGLVGGRMGAYNSPLHF.

This clonotype was counted only a few times. The J gene is TRBJ1-1, the V gene TRBV7-9, with no clear D. CDR3 length: 15 residues. Trimming shortened V by 5 bases and J by 14 bases, and 27 bases separated the two germline ends. Germline assignment: CDR1 SEHNR and CDR2 FQNEAQ (reference sequence). CDR3 amino acids: CASSPRIYLNTEVFF. The CDR3 DNA follows: TGTGCCAGCAGCCCGAGGATCTATTTGAACACTGAAGTCTTCTTT.

This chain connects TRBV7-7 to TRBJ2-1; the match to TRBD2 covers 12 bases. The V gene end was trimmed by 1 base and the J gene end by 6 bases; junction bases not matched to a gene: 7. There are 17 residues in the CDR3. Germline V gene lookup returns CDR1 SSHAT and CDR2 FNYEAQ (reference sequence). CDR3 bases: TGTGCCAGCAGCTTAGAGGCTAGCGGGAGGGGCGGCAATGAGCAGTTCTTC. This encodes CASSLEASGRGGNEQFF.

This chain connects TRBV3-1 to TRBJ2-5; D remains unclear. Trimming removed 2 bases from V and 2 bases from J, with 3 bases in between. The germline CDR1 and CDR2 sequences are LGHDT and YNNKEL (reference sequence). The CDR3 extends over 12 amino acids. The DNA of the CDR3 is TGTGCCAGCAGCCAATCACAAGAGACCCAGTACTTC. It codes for CASSQSQETQYF.

The sample holds a few counts of this clonotype. The missing conserved phenylalanine or tryptophan at the end of this CDR3 makes a read error likely. The DNA is left out, because the CDR3 cannot be placed on it with certainty; the CDR3 is given as TCRdb lists it. The gene calls are TRBV15 and TRBJ2-5; TRBD2 is taken as the D call from the table, unchecked against the DNA. Germline CDR1 LNHNV, CDR2 YYDKDF (reference sequence). From its first to its last residue, the CDR3 has 16 amino acids. The chain's CDR3 is CATSRTGAGGRGSESI.

This rearrangement joins TRBV12-3 or TRBV12-4 to TRBJ1-2; no clear D gene. This CDR3 comprises 14 residues. The ends were cut back, 6 bases at V and 5 bases at J, with 16 bases in the middle. The CDR3 coding sequence is TGTGCCAGCAGGACCCCGGGCCCGGGGTATGGCTACACCTTC. Its protein product is CASRTPGPGYGYTF.